This section outlines one T cell receptor beta chain sequence together with its context. As yet, its antigen is unknown. Use of 60 Vbeta and 13 Jbeta primers characterized the PCR. Source study methods: Some 11 million of the 80 million or so unique TCR beta chains counted in a later analysis were shared. Using immunoSEQ multiplex PCR, the repertoire was profiled, and TCRdb retains in-frame clones only, with some absent. Clonal size and the V and J genes are those of that table, whereas D and trimming came from the DNA. The top ten hold under 2.5% of the sample, which has more than 85,000 clones, 81% seen once. This record belongs to a study of cytomegalovirus exposure and HLA in healthy donors. Study-level results: CMV serostatus was the only immune exposure information that was available. There were around 160 TCR beta chains listed as cytomegalovirus-associated. One variant, a missense change in DCLRE1C, was linked in a later analysis to TCR beta V- and J-gene trimming.

What was sequenced was PBMCs. The sequence came from a woman in her 30s in good health and CMV-seronegative.

The DNA for the CDR3 is TGCGCCAGCACAGACAGGTCGAACACTGAAGCTTTCTTT. This gives the protein CASTDRSNTEAFF. V and J are TRBV10-2 and TRBJ1-1, with D possibly matching TRBD1 (6 bases). The germline gives CDR1 WSHSY, CDR2 SAAADI. The CDR3 length is 13 residues. Trimming pared 7 bases from V and 1 base from J, leaving 10 bases between.